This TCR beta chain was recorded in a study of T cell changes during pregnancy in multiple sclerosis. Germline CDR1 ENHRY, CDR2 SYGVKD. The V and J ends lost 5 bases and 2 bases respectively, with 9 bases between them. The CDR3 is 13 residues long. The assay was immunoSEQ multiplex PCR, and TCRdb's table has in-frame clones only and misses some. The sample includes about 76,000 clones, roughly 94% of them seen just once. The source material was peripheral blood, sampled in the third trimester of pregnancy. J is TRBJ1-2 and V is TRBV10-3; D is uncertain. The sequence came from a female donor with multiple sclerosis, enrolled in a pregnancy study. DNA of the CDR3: TGTGCCATCAGTCCTGACAAGAACTATGGCTACACCTTC. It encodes CAISPDKNYGYTF.